The 19 T cell receptor beta chains in this list originate from one sample, sequenced in a study of T cell responses to AZD1222 COVID-19 vaccine (dated by TCRdb to the early 2020s). This sample's time point label indicates: baseline before first vaccination. Libraries were prepared through the immunoSEQ multiplex PCR assay. TCRdb carries this immuneACCESS record with in-frame sequences only. Its versions omit some clonotypes, under half of them owing to an unresolved V gene in the studies checked, with the rest unexplained. In all, the sample holds approximately 190,000 clones, and around 93% of those were seen once. The ten biggest clones cover roughly 9.8% of the sample. The input for sequencing was peripheral blood, taken on day 0 of AZD1222 vaccination. The receptors were gathered from an adult in good health.

This chain links TRBV6-6 with TRBJ1-1; a weak D match, TRBD1 (6 bases). The germline V gene encodes CDR1 MNHNY and CDR2 SVGAGI (reference sequence). Trimming cost V 6 bases and J 7 bases, with 12 bases left between them. The CDR3 is made up of 12 amino acids. CDR3 in DNA: TGTGCCAGCAGCAGGGGACCACTTGAAGCTTTCTTT. Encoded protein: CASSRGPLEAFF.

The genes are TRBV16 and TRBJ1-5; D remains ambiguous. Trimming shortened V by 4 bases and J by 1 base, and 5 bases separated the two germline ends. This CDR3 is built from 13 residues. The germline CDR1 and CDR2 sequences are KGHSY and FQNENV. For the CDR3, the DNA is TGTGCCAGCAGCCCCGTAAGCAATCAGCCCCAGCATTTT. Translating gives CASSPVSNQPQHF.

The genes are TRBV5-1 and TRBJ2-7, with 9 bases fitting TRBD2. CDR1 SGHRS and CDR2 YFSETQ come from the germline V gene. V lost 6 bases, J lost 0 bases, and 7 bases stayed unmatched. There are 15 residues in the CDR3. CDR3 loop: CASNSGLADSYEQYF. The CDR3 nucleotides are TGCGCCAGCAACTCGGGACTAGCCGACTCCTACGAGCAGTACTTC.

The chain uses TRBV28 and TRBJ1-5, with a weak D call TRBD1 (6 bases). V was cut by 5 bases and J by 0 bases, with 14 bases left in between. Germline V gene lookup returns CDR1 MDHEN and CDR2 SYDVKM. This CDR3 region has 16 residues. CDR3 protein: CASSLRNRVSNQPQHF. In DNA form, the CDR3 reads TGTGCCAGCAGTCTTCGAAACAGGGTTAGCAATCAGCCCCAGCATTTT.

The chain recombines TRBV5-6 with TRBJ1-2; maybe TRBD1 (6 bases). This CDR3 contains 13 residues. Germline V gives CDR1 SGHDT, CDR2 YYEEEE. Trimming shortened V by 0 bases and J by 7 bases, and 10 bases separated the two germline ends. The CDR3 region has the DNA TGTGCCAGCAGCTTGGCAGGGGCCTCTGGCTACACCTTC. It yields the protein CASSLAGASGYTF.

The chain employs TRBV30 and TRBJ1-4; unclear D gene. This CDR3 region has 13 residues. V shed 0 bases and J shed 8 bases, with 10 bases lying between them. From germline, CDR1 is GTSNPN and CDR2 SVGIG (reference sequence). The DNA for the CDR3 is TGTGCCTGGAGTGTACGGTCAGGCGAAAAACTGTTTTTT. Translating gives CAWSVRSGEKLFF.

The chain couples TRBV9 to TRBJ1-1, with D possibly matching TRBD1 (6 bases). With 3 bases removed from V and 6 bases from J, the gap between germline ends came to 18 bases. There are 15 residues in the CDR3. Per germline, CDR1 SGDLS and CDR2 YYNGEE. The CDR3 DNA reads as TGTGCCAGCAGCGAGGGGACACCGCTCGCCTCTGAAGCTTTCTTT. This codes for CASSEGTPLASEAFF.

The chain carries TRBV29-1 and TRBJ2-7; 11 bases are a match to TRBD1. Trimming took 6 bases from V and 7 from J; bases not matched to a gene: 8. This CDR3 comprises 13 residues. Germline V lookup: CDR1 SQVTM, CDR2 ANQGSEA. CDR3 nucleotide sequence: TGCAGCGTCCCCGGACAGGGGGCGAGGGAGCAGTACTTC. The encoded protein is CSVPGQGAREQYF.

V usage is TRBV9 and J usage is TRBJ1-1, with D possibly being TRBD1 (6 bases). V lost 0 bases, J lost 10 bases, and 13 bases lay in between. The germline gives CDR1 SGDLS, CDR2 YYNGEE. The CDR3 consists of 13 residues. The CDR3 region is CASSVVAGEGAFF. DNA of the CDR3: TGTGCCAGCAGCGTAGTGGCAGGGGAAGGAGCTTTCTTT.

The V and J genes are TRBV28 and TRBJ1-3; D gene ambiguous. Trimming cost V 8 bases and J 2 bases, with 13 bases left between them. The CDR3 totals 14 residues. Germline lookup yields CDR1 MDHEN and CDR2 SYDVKM. CDR3 in amino acids: CASRVGGAGNTIYF. CDR3 nucleotides: TGTGCCAGCCGAGTTGGCGGGGCTGGAAACACCATATATTTT.

V and J are TRBV2 and TRBJ1-4; D ambiguous. Looked up from germline, CDR1 is SNHLY and CDR2 is FYNNEI. CDR3 length: 16 amino acids. V was clipped by 6 bases and J by 0 bases, with 14 bases between them. CDR3 bases: TGTGCCAGCAGCAAACTCGGGCCTGCAACTAATGAAAAACTGTTTTTT. As protein: CASSKLGPATNEKLFF.

The rearrangement joins TRBV19 to TRBJ1-5, with D perhaps matching TRBD1 (5 bases). Between the trimmed V and J ends, which lost 5 bases and 3 bases, there was a span of 14 bases. There are 15 residues in the CDR3. Germline values: CDR1 LNHDA, CDR2 SQIVND (reference sequence). The CDR3 protein is CASSLQGMVNQPQHF. The CDR3, as DNA: TGTGCCAGTAGTCTTCAGGGAATGGTCAATCAGCCCCAGCATTTT.

The chain recombines TRBV4-1 with TRBJ1-2; 11 bases are shared with TRBD1. The junction had 6 bases not matched to a gene; V was cut back by 4 bases and J by 8 bases. Germline lookup yields CDR1 MGHRA and CDR2 YSYEKL. This CDR3 contains 14 residues. CDR3: CASSPRDRGSGYTF. In DNA, the CDR3 is TGCGCCAGCAGCCCCCGGGACAGGGGGTCGGGCTACACCTTC.

V gene TRBV28 combines with J gene TRBJ1-5; D gene uncertain. The germline V and J ends were trimmed by 6 bases and 7 bases, with 10 bases remaining between them. There are 12 residues in the CDR3. Per germline, CDR1 MDHEN and CDR2 SYDVKM. CDR3 DNA: TGTGCCAGCAGCCTCCCGCGGCAGCCCCAGCATTTT. Translating gives CASSLPRQPQHF.

This chain uses TRBV7-8 with TRBJ2-2, with D tentatively TRBD2 (6 bases). This CDR3 has 14 residues. Looked up from germline, CDR1 is SGHVS and CDR2 is FQNEAQ. V shed 5 bases and J shed 6 bases, with 13 bases lying between them. CDR3 sequence: CASSLSREPGELFF. The CDR3 DNA reads as TGTGCCAGCAGCCTATCGCGGGAACCCGGGGAGCTGTTTTTT.

The J gene is TRBJ2-3, the V gene TRBV6-6; D is perhaps TRBD1 or TRBD2 (6 bases each). CDR3 length: 13 amino acids. Trimming cost V 6 bases and J 7 bases, with 14 bases left between them. CDR1 and CDR2 from the germline V gene are MNHNY and SVGAGI (reference sequence). The CDR3 bases are TGTGCCAGCAGGGGGGGCGAGGGTCATACGCAGTATTTT. As protein: CASRGGEGHTQYF.

This clone was counted once. V usage is TRBV6-1 and J usage is TRBJ1-1, with D possibly TRBD1 on 6 matching bases. Germline V gene lookup returns CDR1 MNHNS and CDR2 SASEGT. The CDR3 has 14 residues. The V end was cut by 1 base, the J end by 0 bases, with 6 bases between. For the CDR3, the DNA is TGTGCCAGCAGTGAAGGGGGGCTGAACACTGAAGCTTTCTTT. It specifies CASSEGGLNTEAFF.

This clone was counted a few times. The chain recombines TRBV21-1 with TRBJ2-6; the table assigns TRBD1, which was not confirmed against the DNA. TRBV21-1 is designated a pseudogene. This CDR3 spans 16 amino acids. In DNA form, the CDR3 reads TGTGCCAGCAGCAAAGCTGTTCAATCTGGGGCCAACGTCCTGACTTTC. Translated: CASSKAVQSGANVLTF.

This chain connects TRBV7-6 to TRBJ2-5; 8 nucleotides agree with TRBD1. Germline values: CDR1 SGHVS, CDR2 FNYEAQ. The CDR3 has 15 amino acids. V lost 7 bases to trimming and J lost 13 bases; unmatched junction nucleotides: 20. CDR3 residues: CASNPKGTGFWTSYF. DNA of the CDR3: TGTGCCAGCAACCCTAAGGGGACAGGCTTCTGGACTTCGTACTTC.